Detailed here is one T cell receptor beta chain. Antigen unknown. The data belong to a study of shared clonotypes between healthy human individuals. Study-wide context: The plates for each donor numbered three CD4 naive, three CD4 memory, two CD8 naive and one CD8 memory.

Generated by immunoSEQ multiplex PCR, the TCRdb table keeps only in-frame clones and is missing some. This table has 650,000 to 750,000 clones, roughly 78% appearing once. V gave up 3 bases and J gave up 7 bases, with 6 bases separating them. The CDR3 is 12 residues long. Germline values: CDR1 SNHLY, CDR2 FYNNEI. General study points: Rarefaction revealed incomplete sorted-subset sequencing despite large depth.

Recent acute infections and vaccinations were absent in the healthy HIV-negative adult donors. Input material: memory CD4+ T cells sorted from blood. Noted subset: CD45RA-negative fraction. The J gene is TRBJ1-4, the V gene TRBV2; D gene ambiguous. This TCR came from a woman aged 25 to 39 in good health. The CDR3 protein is CASSEQLEKLFF. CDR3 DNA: TGTGCCAGCAGTGAGCAGCTTGAAAAACTGTTTTTT.